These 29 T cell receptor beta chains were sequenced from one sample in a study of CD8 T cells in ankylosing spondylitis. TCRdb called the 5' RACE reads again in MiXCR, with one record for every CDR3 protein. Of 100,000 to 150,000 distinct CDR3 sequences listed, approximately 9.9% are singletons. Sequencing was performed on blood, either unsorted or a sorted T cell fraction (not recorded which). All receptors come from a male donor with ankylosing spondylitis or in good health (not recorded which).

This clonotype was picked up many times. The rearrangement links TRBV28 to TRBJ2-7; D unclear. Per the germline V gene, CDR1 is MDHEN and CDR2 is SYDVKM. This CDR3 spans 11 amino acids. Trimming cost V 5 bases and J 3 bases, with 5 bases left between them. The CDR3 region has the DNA TGTGCCAGCAGTACCCTCTACGAGCAGTACTTC. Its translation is CASSTLYEQYF.

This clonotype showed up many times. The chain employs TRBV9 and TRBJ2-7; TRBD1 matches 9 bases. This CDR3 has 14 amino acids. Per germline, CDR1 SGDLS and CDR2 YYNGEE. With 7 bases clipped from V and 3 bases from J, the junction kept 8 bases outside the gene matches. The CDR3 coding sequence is TGTGCCAGCGGAATGGGGGGACAGGGCTACGAGCAGTACTTC. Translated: CASGMGGQGYEQYF. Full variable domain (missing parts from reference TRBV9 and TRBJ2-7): DSGVTQTPKHLITATGQRVTLRCSPRSGDLSVYWYQQSLDQGLQFLIQYYNGEERAKGNILERFSAQQFPDLHSELNLSSLELGDSALYFCASGMGGQGYEQYFGPGTRLTVT.

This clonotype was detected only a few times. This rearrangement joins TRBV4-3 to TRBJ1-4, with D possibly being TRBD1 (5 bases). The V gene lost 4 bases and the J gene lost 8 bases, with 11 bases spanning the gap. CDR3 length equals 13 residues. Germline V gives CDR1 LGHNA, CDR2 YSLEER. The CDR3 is CASSRQLREKLFF. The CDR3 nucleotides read TGCGCCAGCAGCCGACAGCTGAGGGAAAAACTGTTTTTT.

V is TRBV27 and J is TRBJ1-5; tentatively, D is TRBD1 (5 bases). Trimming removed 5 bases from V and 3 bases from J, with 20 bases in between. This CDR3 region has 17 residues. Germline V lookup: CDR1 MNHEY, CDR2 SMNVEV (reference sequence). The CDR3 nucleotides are TGTGCCAGCAGTAAAGCCCCGACAGCGAATGTCAATCAGCCCCAGCATTTT. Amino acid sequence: CASSKAPTANVNQPQHF.

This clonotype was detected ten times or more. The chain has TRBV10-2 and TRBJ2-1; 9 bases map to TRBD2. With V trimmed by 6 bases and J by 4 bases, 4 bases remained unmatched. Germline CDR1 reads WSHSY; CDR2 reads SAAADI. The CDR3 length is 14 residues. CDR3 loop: CASRTSGFYNEQFF. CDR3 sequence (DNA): TGCGCCAGCAGAACTAGCGGGTTTTACAATGAGCAGTTCTTC.

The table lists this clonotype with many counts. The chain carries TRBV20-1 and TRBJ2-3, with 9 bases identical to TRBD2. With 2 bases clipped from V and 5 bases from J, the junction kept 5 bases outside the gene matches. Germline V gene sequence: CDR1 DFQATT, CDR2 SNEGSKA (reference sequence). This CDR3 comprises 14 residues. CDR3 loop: CSARSSGRVDTQYF. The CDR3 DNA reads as TGCAGTGCTAGAAGTAGCGGGAGAGTAGATACGCAGTATTTT.

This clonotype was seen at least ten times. In nucleotides, the CDR3 is TGTGCCAGCAGCTTGAGGGCGGGAGAGACCCAGTACTTC. Translating it yields CASSLRAGETQYF. V gene TRBV6-1 combines with J gene TRBJ2-5; D is possibly TRBD2 (5 bases). Per the germline V gene, CDR1 is MNHNS and CDR2 is SASEGT. There are 13 residues in the CDR3. Trimming shortened V by 6 bases and J by 4 bases, and 12 bases separated the two germline ends.

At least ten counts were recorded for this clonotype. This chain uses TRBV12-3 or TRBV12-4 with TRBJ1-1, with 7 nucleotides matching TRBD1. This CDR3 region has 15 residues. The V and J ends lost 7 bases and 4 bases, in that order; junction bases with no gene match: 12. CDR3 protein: CASTNQQGMATEAFF. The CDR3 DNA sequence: TGTGCCAGCACCAACCAACAGGGGATGGCCACTGAAGCTTTCTTT.

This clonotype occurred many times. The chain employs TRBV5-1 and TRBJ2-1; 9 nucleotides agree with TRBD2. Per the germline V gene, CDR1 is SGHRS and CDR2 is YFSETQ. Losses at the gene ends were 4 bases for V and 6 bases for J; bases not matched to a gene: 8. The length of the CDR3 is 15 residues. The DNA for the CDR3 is TGCGCCAGCAGCCCCAGCCCTAGCGGGATCAATGAGCAGTTCTTC. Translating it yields CASSPSPSGINEQFF.

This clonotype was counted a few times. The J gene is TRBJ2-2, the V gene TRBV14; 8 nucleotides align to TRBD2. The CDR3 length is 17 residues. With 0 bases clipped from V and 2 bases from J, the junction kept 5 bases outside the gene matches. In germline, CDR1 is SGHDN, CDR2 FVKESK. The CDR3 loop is CASSQDAAGGNTGELFF. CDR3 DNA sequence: TGTGCCAGCAGCCAAGACGCGGCGGGAGGTAACACCGGGGAGCTGTTTTTT.

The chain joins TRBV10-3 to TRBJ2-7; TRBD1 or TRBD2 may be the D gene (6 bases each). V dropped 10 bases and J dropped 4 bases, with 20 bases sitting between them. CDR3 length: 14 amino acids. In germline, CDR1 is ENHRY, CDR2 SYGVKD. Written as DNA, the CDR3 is TGTGCCACCAATGAGATGGGGGGCTGGTACGAGCAGTACTTC. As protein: CATNEMGGWYEQYF.

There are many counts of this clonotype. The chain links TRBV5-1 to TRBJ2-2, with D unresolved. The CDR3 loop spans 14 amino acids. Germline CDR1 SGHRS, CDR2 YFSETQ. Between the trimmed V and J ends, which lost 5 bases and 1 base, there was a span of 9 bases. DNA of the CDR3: TGCGCCAGCAGAGAGGCGTGGAACACCGGGGAGCTGTTTTTT. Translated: CASREAWNTGELFF.

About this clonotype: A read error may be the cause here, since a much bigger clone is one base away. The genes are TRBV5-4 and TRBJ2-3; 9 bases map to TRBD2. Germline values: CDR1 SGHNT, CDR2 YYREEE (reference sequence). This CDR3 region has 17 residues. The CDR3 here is CATSLGGSGSLTDTQYF. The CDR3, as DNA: TGTGCCACCAGCTTGGGAGGTAGCGGGAGTTTGACAGATACGCAGTATTTT.

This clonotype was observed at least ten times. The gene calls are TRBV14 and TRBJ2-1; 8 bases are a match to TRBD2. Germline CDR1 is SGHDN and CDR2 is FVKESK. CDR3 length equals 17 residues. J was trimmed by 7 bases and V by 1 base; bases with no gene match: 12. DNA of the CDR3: TGTGCCAGCAGCCAAGTGTACGCCCGGGAGGGCGGTAATGAGCAGTTCTTC. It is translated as CASSQVYAREGGNEQFF.

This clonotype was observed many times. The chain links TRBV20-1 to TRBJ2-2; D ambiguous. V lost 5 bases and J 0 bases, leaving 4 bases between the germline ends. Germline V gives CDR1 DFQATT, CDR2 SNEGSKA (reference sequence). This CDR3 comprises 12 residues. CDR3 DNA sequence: TGCAGTGCTCGCCCGAACACCGGGGAGCTGTTTTTT. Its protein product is CSARPNTGELFF.

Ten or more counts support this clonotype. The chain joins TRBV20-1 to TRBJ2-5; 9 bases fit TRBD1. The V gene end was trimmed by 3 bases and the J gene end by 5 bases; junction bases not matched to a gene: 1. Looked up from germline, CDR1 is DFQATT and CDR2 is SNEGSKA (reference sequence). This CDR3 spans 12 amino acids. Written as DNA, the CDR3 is TGCAGTGCTAGGACAGGGGGGGAGACCCAGTACTTC. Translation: CSARTGGETQYF.

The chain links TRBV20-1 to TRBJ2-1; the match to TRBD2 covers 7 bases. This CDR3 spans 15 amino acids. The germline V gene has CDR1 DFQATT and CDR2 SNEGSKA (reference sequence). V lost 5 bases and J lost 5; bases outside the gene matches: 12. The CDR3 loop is CSAPPRGRGHNEQFF. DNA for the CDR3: TGCAGTGCTCCCCCCCGCGGGAGAGGCCACAATGAGCAGTTCTTC.

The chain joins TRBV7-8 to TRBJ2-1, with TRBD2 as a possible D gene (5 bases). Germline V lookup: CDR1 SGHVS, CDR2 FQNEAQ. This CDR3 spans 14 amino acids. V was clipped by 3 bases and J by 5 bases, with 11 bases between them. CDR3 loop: CASSFRETDNEQFF. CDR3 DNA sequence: TGTGCCAGCAGCTTTAGGGAGACGGACAATGAGCAGTTCTTC. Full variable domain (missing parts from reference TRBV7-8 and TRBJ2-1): GAGVSQSPRYKVAKRGQDVALRCDPISGHVSLFWYQQALGQGPEFLTYFQNEAQLDKSGLPSDRFFAERPEGSVSTLKIQRTQQEDSAVYLCASSFRETDNEQFFGPGTRLTVL.

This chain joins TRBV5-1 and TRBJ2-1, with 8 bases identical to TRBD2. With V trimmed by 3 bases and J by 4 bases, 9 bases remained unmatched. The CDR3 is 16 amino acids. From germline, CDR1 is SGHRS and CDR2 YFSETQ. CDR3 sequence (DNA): TGCGCCAGCAGCTGGACCGGGGGGGTGGGTTACAATGAGCAGTTCTTC. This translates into CASSWTGGVGYNEQFF.

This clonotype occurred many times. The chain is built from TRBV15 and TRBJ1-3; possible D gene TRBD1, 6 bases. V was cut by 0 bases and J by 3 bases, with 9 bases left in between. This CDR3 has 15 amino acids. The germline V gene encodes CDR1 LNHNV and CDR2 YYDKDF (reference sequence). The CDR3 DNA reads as TGTGCCACCAGCAGAGACAGGGGTGGTGGAAACACCATATATTTT. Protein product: CATSRDRGGGNTIYF.

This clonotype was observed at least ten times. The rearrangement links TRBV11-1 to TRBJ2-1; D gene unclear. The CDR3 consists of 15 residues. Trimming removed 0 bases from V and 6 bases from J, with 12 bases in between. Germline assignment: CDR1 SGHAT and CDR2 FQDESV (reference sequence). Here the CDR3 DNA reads TGTGCCAGCAGCTTAGCAGGCGGCTTTCCCAATGAGCAGTTCTTC. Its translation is CASSLAGGFPNEQFF.

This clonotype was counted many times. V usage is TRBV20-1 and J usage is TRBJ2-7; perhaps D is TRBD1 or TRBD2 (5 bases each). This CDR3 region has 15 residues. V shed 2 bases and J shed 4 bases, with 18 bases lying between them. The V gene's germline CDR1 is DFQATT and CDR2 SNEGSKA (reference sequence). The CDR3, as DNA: TGCAGTGCTAGAACCGGGACCGGAATGTCATACGAGCAGTACTTC. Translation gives CSARTGTGMSYEQYF.

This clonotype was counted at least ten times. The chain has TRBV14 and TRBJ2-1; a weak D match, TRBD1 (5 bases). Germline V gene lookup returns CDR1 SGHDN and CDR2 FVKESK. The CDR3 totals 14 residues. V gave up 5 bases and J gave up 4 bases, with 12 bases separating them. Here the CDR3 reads CASSYRQKYNEQFF. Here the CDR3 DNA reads TGTGCCAGCAGCTATCGACAGAAATACAATGAGCAGTTCTTC.

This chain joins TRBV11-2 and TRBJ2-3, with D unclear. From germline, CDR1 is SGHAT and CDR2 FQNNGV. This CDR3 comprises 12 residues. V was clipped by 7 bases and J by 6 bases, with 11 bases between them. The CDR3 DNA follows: TGTGCCAGCACCTCAGCCCCCGATACGCAGTATTTT. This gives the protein CASTSAPDTQYF.

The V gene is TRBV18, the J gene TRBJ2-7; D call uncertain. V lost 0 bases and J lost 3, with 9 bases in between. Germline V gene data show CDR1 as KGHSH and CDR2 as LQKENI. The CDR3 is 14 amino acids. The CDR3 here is CASSPPVPNYEQYF. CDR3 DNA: TGTGCCAGCTCACCACCGGTACCTAACTACGAGCAGTACTTC.

The CDR3 region has the DNA TGTGCCAGCAGCCCGGACACAAGAGCTACCGCCGGGGAGCTGTTTTTT. Translating gives CASSPDTRATAGELFF. The chain carries TRBV7-9 and TRBJ2-2, with D tentatively TRBD1 (5 bases). The V gene lost 5 bases and the J gene lost 6 bases, with 19 bases spanning the gap. Germline V gives CDR1 SEHNR, CDR2 FQNEAQ (reference sequence). The CDR3 covers 16 residues.

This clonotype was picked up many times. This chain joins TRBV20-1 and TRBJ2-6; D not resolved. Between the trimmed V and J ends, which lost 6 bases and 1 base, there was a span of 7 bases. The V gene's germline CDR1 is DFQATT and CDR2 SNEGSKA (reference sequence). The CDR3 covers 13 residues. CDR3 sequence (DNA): TGCAGTGCCCTCATTTCTGGGGCCAACGTCCTGACTTTC. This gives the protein CSALISGANVLTF.

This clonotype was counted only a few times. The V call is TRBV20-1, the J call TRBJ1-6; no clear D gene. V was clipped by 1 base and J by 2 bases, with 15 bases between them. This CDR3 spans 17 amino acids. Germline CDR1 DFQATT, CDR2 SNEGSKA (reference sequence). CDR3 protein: CSARADGLITYNSPLHF. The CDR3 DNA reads TGCAGTGCTAGAGCCGATGGCCTTATCACCTATAATTCACCCCTCCACTTT.

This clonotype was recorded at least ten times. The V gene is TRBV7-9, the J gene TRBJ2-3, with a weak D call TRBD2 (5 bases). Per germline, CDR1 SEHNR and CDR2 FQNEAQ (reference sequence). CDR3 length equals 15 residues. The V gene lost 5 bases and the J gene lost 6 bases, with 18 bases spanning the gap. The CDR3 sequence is CASSITSLPSDTQYF. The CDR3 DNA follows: TGTGCCAGCAGCATAACTAGTTTGCCGTCGGATACGCAGTATTTT.